This TCR beta chain was obtained from a study of beta chain features in type 1 diabetes. Findings and limits, study-wide: Type 1 diabetes patients had VDJ junctions that carried fewer insertions and more deletions. There was a moderate but significant shortening of TCRB CDR3s in all four CD4+ subsets of Type 1 diabetes patients.

Researchers reported sorting CD4+ naive, central memory, regulatory and stem cell-like memory cells via CD45RO/CCR7/CD25/CD127/CD95/CD27. Purity of each sorted population was above 95%. Germline CDR1 reads LNHDA; CDR2 reads SQIVND (reference sequence). The CDR3 runs to 15 residues. The V gene lost 1 base and the J gene lost 8 bases, with 17 bases spanning the gap. cDNA synthesis used the whole RNA isolate, giving expressed TCRB sequences. Libraries were prepared by immunoSEQ multiplex PCR; TCRdb keeps only in-frame clonotypes and omits some of them. The sample lists hundreds of thousands of clones; about a sixth were seen once. Note on this clone: Its antigen is as yet unknown.

The clonotype originates from a man younger than 35 in good health. The chain employs TRBV19 and TRBJ1-2, with a weak D call TRBD1 (5 bases). The sequenced sample consisted of naive CD4+ T cells from blood. The CDR3 here is CASSIGQGKRGGYTF. The CDR3 DNA sequence: TGTGCCAGTAGTATAGGTCAGGGAAAACGTGGCGGCTACACCTTC.